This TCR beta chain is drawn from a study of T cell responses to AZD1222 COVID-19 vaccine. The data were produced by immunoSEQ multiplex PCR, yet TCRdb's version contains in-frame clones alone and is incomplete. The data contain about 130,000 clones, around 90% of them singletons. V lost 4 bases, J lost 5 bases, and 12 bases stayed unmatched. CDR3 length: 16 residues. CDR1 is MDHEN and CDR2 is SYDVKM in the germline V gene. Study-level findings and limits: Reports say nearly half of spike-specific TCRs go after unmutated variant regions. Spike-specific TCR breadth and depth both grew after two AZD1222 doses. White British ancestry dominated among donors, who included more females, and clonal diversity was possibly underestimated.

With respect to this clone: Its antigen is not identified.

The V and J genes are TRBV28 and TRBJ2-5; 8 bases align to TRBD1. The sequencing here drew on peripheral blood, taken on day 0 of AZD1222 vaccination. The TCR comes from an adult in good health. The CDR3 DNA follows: TGTGCCAGCAGTTCCGCCAGGACAGGGCAGCGGGAGACCCAGTACTTC. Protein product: CASSSARTGQRETQYF.